The 16 T cell receptor beta chains reported below all come from one sample, sequenced in a study of early T cells in non-severe SARS-CoV-2 infection. One entry per CDR3 protein, called by TCRdb with MiXCR from the 5' RACE reads. In the table there are more than 45,000 distinct CDR3 sequences, about an eighth of which are singletons. Sequencing was done on a sample of whole blood. These receptors were taken from an adult who was a healthcare worker with PCR-confirmed SARS-CoV-2 infection or an uninfected control (not recorded which).

In its sample, this clonotype was seen a few times. The chain recombines TRBV29-1 with TRBJ1-1; D unresolved. The CDR3 runs to 12 residues. Trimming shortened V by 6 bases and J by 1 base, and 9 bases separated the two germline ends. CDR1 and CDR2 from the germline V gene are SQVTM and ANQGSEA. CDR3 residues: CSVMDGNTEAFF. The CDR3 DNA reads as TGCAGCGTCATGGACGGGAACACTGAAGCTTTCTTT.

This clonotype was seen many times. The gene calls are TRBV11-1 and TRBJ2-7; 7 bases line up with TRBD1. The CDR3 extends over 17 amino acids. Germline V CDR1 and CDR2: SGHAT, FQDESV (reference sequence). Trimming cost V 1 base and J 1 base; bases outside gene matches: 10. The CDR3 loop reads CASSLVLAGTASYEQYF. The CDR3 coding sequence is TGTGCCAGCAGCTTAGTACTGGCCGGGACAGCTTCCTACGAGCAGTACTTC.

The chain links TRBV3-1 to TRBJ2-1; D might be TRBD1 or TRBD2, each matching 5 bases. Per germline, CDR1 LGHDT and CDR2 YNNKEL (reference sequence). This CDR3 has 16 residues. Between the trimmed V and J ends, which lost 4 bases and 9 bases, there was a span of 22 bases. The CDR3 loop is CASSPEPSRGVAEQFF. CDR3 nucleotide sequence: TGTGCCAGCAGCCCAGAGCCCTCTAGGGGAGTAGCTGAGCAGTTCTTC.

This clonotype occurred many times. The chain is built from TRBV20-1 and TRBJ1-5; no firm D call. Germline-derived CDR1 and CDR2 are DFQATT and SNEGSKA (reference sequence). The CDR3 consists of 12 residues. Trimming took off 7 bases at V and 4 bases at J, with 11 bases between the two ends. This CDR3 reads CSVLAGNQPQHF. CDR3 sequence (DNA): TGCAGTGTATTGGCAGGTAATCAGCCCCAGCATTTT.

This clonotype showed up just a few times. The chain couples TRBV28 to TRBJ2-7; TRBD2 matches at 8 bases. The trim removed 6 bases at V and 3 bases at J, leaving 7 bases unmatched. The CDR3 is 14 residues long. Germline CDR1 MDHEN, CDR2 SYDVKM. CDR3 amino acids: CASRRREVGYEQYF. The CDR3 DNA reads TGTGCCAGCAGACGGCGGGAGGTTGGCTACGAGCAGTACTTC.

This chain links TRBV7-8 with TRBJ2-7; D might be TRBD1 or TRBD2, each matching 5 bases. Germline CDR1 reads SGHVS; CDR2 reads FQNEAQ. Trimming took 4 bases from V and 3 from J, leaving 10 bases between them. The CDR3 extends over 13 amino acids. CDR3 region: CASSWGRRYEQYF. CDR3 coding DNA: TGTGCCAGCAGCTGGGGACGCCGCTACGAGCAGTACTTC.

In its sample, this clonotype was seen a few times. This sequence joins TRBV30 and TRBJ1-1, with D unclear. The CDR3 totals 10 residues. Germline V lookup: CDR1 GTSNPN, CDR2 SVGIG (reference sequence). V lost 8 bases and J lost 5, with 9 bases in between. CDR3 DNA sequence: TGTGCCGGCGGGCGGACTGAAGCTTTCTTT. This gives the protein CAGGRTEAFF.

In this sample, this clonotype turned up a few times. This chain links TRBV29-1 with TRBJ1-3; TRBD1 might be the D (5 bases). The CDR3 length is 14 residues. The V gene's germline CDR1 is SQVTM and CDR2 ANQGSEA. V was cut by 7 bases and J by 0 bases, with 13 bases left in between. The CDR3 here is CSGIPGDSGNTIYF. Here the CDR3 DNA reads TGCAGCGGTATCCCGGGGGACTCTGGAAACACCATATATTTT.

This clonotype was found many times. The chain couples TRBV6-6 to TRBJ1-1; 7 bases are shared with TRBD1. Germline assignment: CDR1 MNHNY and CDR2 SVGAGI (reference sequence). The CDR3 sequence is 14 residues long. The V and J ends lost 7 bases and 1 base, in that order; junction bases with no gene match: 6. DNA of the CDR3: TGTGCCAGCACCCTAGGGGGCGCGAACACTGAAGCTTTCTTT. Residues: CASTLGGANTEAFF.

The J gene is TRBJ2-7, the V gene TRBV7-2; 10 bases agree with TRBD1. The CDR3 runs to 14 residues. Germline CDR1 and CDR2: SGHTA and FQGNSA. V was clipped by 2 bases and J by 7 bases; unmatched bases: 5. Here the CDR3 reads CASSLRQGAVEQYF. CDR3 DNA sequence: TGTGCCAGCAGCTTACGACAGGGGGCTGTGGAGCAGTACTTC.

This rearrangement joins TRBV7-8 to TRBJ2-2; D is perhaps TRBD2 (6 bases). The CDR3 extends over 15 amino acids. Germline V gene data show CDR1 as SGHVS and CDR2 as FQNEAQ. V was clipped by 3 bases and J by 7 bases, with 15 bases between them. DNA of the CDR3: TGTGCCAGCAGCTTTACTAGCAATCGGGGCGGGGAGCTGTTTTTT. Protein product: CASSFTSNRGGELFF.

This clonotype is labeled medium-sized. This sequence joins TRBV7-6 and TRBJ2-1, with TRBD2 matching over 7 bases. Germline V gene sequence: CDR1 SGHVS, CDR2 FNYEAQ. The CDR3 has 15 residues. V dropped 5 bases and J dropped 4; count of bases not matched to a gene: 8. The CDR3 spells CASSRSGTKYNEQFF. DNA for the CDR3: TGTGCCAGCAGCCGCAGCGGGACCAAATACAATGAGCAGTTCTTC.

The V and J genes are TRBV5-1 and TRBJ2-3; TRBD1 agrees at 7 bases. Trimming at V came to 0 bases and at J to 4 bases, leaving 2 bases not matched to a gene. This CDR3 region has 14 residues. CDR1 is SGHRS and CDR2 is YFSETQ in the germline V gene. The CDR3 bases are TGCGCCAGCAGCTTGGCTCAGGGGGCAGATACGCAGTATTTT. It codes for CASSLAQGADTQYF.

J is TRBJ2-3 and V is TRBV7-2; the match to TRBD2 covers 8 bases. Germline V gives CDR1 SGHTA, CDR2 FQGNSA. The ends lost 1 base at V and 8 bases at J; junction bases unmatched: 8. The CDR3 runs 15 residues. In nucleotides, the CDR3 is TGTGCCAGCAGCTTAGGTAGAGCGGGAGTTGTTACGCAGTATTTT. It specifies CASSLGRAGVVTQYF.

The chain uses TRBV12-3 or TRBV12-4 and TRBJ1-1, with 8 bases aligning to TRBD1. The CDR3 consists of 16 residues. The J segment lost 4 bases and the V segment lost 5 bases, leaving 12 bases of the junction unmatched. In nucleotides, the CDR3 is TGTGCCAGCAGTCCCGGGACAGGAAGCGGTGTCACTGAAGCTTTCTTT. Translating it yields CASSPGTGSGVTEAFF.

In regard to this clonotype: This may stem from a read error, because a much larger clone lies one nucleotide away. The chain employs TRBV10-3 and TRBJ2-3, with TRBD2 matching 12 bases. Germline lookup yields CDR1 ENHRY and CDR2 SYGVKD. This CDR3 spans 16 amino acids. CDR3 region: CAISGPTSGSSDTQCF. In nucleotides, the CDR3 is TGTGCCATCAGTGGACCGACTAGCGGGAGTTCAGATACGCAGTGTTTT.